These 28 T cell receptor beta chains were sequenced from one sample in a study of blood T cell repertoires in COVID-19. The assay was immunoSEQ multiplex PCR, and TCRdb's table has in-frame clones only and misses some. The repertoire holds roughly 200,000 clones, with 85% as singletons. Input material: PBMCs or T cells enriched from blood (not recorded which). These receptors were collected from a man in his forties who had recovered from COVID-19.

J is TRBJ2-7 and V is TRBV7-2, with D perhaps TRBD2 (6 bases). Trimming removed 4 bases at V and 1 base at J, with 11 bases between. CDR3 size: 14 residues. CDR1 is SGHTA and CDR2 is FQGNSA in the germline V gene. This chain's CDR3 is CASSYQGGSYEQYF. The CDR3 DNA is TGTGCCAGCAGCTACCAGGGAGGATCCTACGAGCAGTACTTC.

J is TRBJ2-7 and V is TRBV28; D gene unclear. V gave up 2 bases and J gave up 13 bases, with 15 bases separating them. Germline CDR1 reads MDHEN; CDR2 reads SYDVKM. The CDR3 sequence is 12 residues long. CDR3 in amino acids: CASSLKIGPGYF. The CDR3, as DNA: TGTGCCAGCAGTTTAAAGATAGGTCCAGGATACTTC.

As regards this clone: The DNA is left out, because the CDR3 cannot be placed on it with certainty; the CDR3 is given as TCRdb lists it. The chain links TRBV21-1 to TRBJ2-1; the D call TRBD2 from the table was never checked on the DNA. TRBV21-1 is given as a pseudogene. The CDR3 is made up of 17 amino acids, end residues included. The CDR3 loop reads CASSMRETSNFGNEQFF.

This clone was found once. V is TRBV23-1 and J is TRBJ2-7, with TRBD1 identical over 8 bases. TRBV23-1 is reported as an ORF; its role is uncertain. Trimming took 0 bases from V and 7 from J; bases not matched to a gene: 8. CDR3 length: 15 amino acids. The CDR3 DNA is TGCGCCAGCAGTCAATCATCGGACAGGGCAGGTGAGCAGTACTTC. Its protein is CASSQSSDRAGEQYF.

CDR3 sequence (DNA): TGTGCCAGCAGCCTGACACCAAAAGATACCGAGCAGTACTTC. It codes for CASSLTPKDTEQYF. The chain carries TRBV7-3 and TRBJ2-7; D uncertain. V was trimmed by 5 bases and J by 6 bases, leaving 17 bases between them. Germline V CDR1 and CDR2: SGHTA, FQGTGA. CDR3 length: 14 residues. Complete variable domain (other parts from reference TRBV7-3 and TRBJ2-7): GAGVSQTPSNKVTEKGKYVELRCDPISGHTALYWYRQSLGQGPEFLIYFQGTGAADDSGLPNDRFFAVRPEGSVSTLKIQRTERGDSAVYLCASSLTPKDTEQYFGPGTRLTVT.

This clone occurred a few times. The chain uses TRBV7-2 and TRBJ2-7; 11 bases fit TRBD1. The CDR3 length is 17 residues. CDR1 and CDR2 from the germline V gene are SGHTA and FQGNSA. Trimming cost V 2 bases and J 2 bases; bases outside gene matches: 8. CDR3 in amino acids: CASSLTGQGASTYEQYF. The DNA of the CDR3 is TGTGCCAGCAGCTTAACCGGACAGGGGGCGAGCACCTACGAGCAGTACTTC.

The gene calls are TRBV10-2 and TRBJ1-4; D is possibly TRBD1 (6 bases). Germline V lookup: CDR1 WSHSY, CDR2 SAAADI. The CDR3 length is 14 residues. Trimming took 2 bases from V and 5 from J, leaving 9 bases between them. CDR3 in amino acids: CASSETGRNEKLFF. The CDR3, as DNA: TGCGCCAGCAGTGAGACAGGGCGAAATGAAAAACTGTTTTTT.

This clone was seen a single time. The chain uses TRBV11-3 and TRBJ2-1; a possible D gene is TRBD1 (5 bases). Deletions cut 0 bases from V and 8 bases from J, with 14 bases between. Germline CDR1 is SGHNT and CDR2 is YENEEA. The CDR3 covers 15 residues. The CDR3: CASSLDGARLDEQFF. The CDR3 nucleotides are TGTGCCAGCAGCTTAGATGGGGCTAGGTTGGATGAGCAGTTCTTC.

The chain recombines TRBV9 with TRBJ2-5; D call uncertain. V lost 4 bases and J 2 bases, leaving 9 bases between the germline ends. The V gene's germline CDR1 is SGDLS and CDR2 YYNGEE. This CDR3 has 13 residues. The CDR3 region has the DNA TGTGCCAGCAGCCCGAGATATCAAGAGACCCAGTACTTC. It translates to CASSPRYQETQYF.

V is TRBV24-1 and J is TRBJ2-7; weak D call: TRBD1 (7 bases). Germline V gives CDR1 KGHDR, CDR2 SFDVKD. The germline V and J ends were trimmed by 4 bases and 7 bases, with 16 bases remaining between them. The CDR3 is made up of 14 amino acids. In DNA form, the CDR3 reads TGTGCCACCAGTGAGGGAGAGGGGGCGGGGGAGCAGTACTTC. Translating gives CATSEGEGAGEQYF.

This clone was observed a few times. V is TRBV24-1 and J is TRBJ1-2; a weak D match, TRBD1 (6 bases). Trimming removed 4 bases from V and 1 base from J, with 15 bases in between. Germline CDR1 reads KGHDR; CDR2 reads SFDVKD. The CDR3 loop spans 16 amino acids. The CDR3 is CATSDRGQPDNYGYTF. CDR3 DNA: TGTGCCACCAGTGACCGTGGACAGCCCGATAACTATGGCTACACCTTC.

The V call is TRBV14, the J call TRBJ2-5; 10 positions agree with TRBD1. The CDR3 runs 18 residues. Trimming at V came to 3 bases and at J to 0 bases, leaving 10 bases not matched to a gene. Germline V gene data show CDR1 as SGHDN and CDR2 as FVKESK. The CDR3 spells CASSQGDRGLPHQETQYF. The CDR3 DNA reads TGTGCCAGCAGCCAGGGGGACAGGGGCCTACCCCACCAAGAGACCCAGTACTTC.

V is TRBV28 and J is TRBJ1-1; TRBD1 matches at 11 bases. V lost 6 bases to trimming and J lost 5 bases; unmatched junction nucleotides: 8. Germline CDR1 is MDHEN and CDR2 is SYDVKM. The CDR3 length is 15 residues. This chain's CDR3 is CASRRRGTGGTEAFF. CDR3 sequence (DNA): TGTGCCAGCAGACGTCGGGGGACAGGGGGGACTGAAGCTTTCTTT.

V and J are TRBV11-3 and TRBJ2-7; a possible D gene is TRBD2 (6 bases). CDR1 SGHNT and CDR2 YENEEA come from the germline V gene. The V end lost 6 bases, the J end lost 0 bases, and 15 bases lay between the germline ends. The CDR3 contains 15 residues. This CDR3 reads CASSPGVVISYEQYF. The CDR3 DNA reads TGTGCCAGCAGTCCGGGGGTCGTGATCTCCTACGAGCAGTACTTC.

This chain connects TRBV2 to TRBJ2-3; 7 bases fit TRBD2. Germline CDR1 and CDR2: SNHLY and FYNNEI. The CDR3 consists of 15 residues. The J segment lost 3 bases and the V segment lost 3 bases, leaving 6 bases of the junction unmatched. CDR3 protein: CASSDYLAATDTQYF. The CDR3 DNA reads TGTGCCAGCAGTGATTACCTAGCGGCTACAGATACGCAGTATTTT.

The V gene is TRBV3-1 (or the pseudogene TRBV3-2), the J gene TRBJ2-7; 7 positions agree with TRBD1. Germline CDR1 reads LGHDT; CDR2 reads YNNKEL (reference sequence). Germline trimming cut 3 bases from V and 5 bases from J; bases unmatched to any gene: 10. This CDR3 is built from 15 residues. In DNA form, the CDR3 reads TGTGCCAGCAGCCAGTTAAGGGACAGCTTCGACGAGCAGTACTTC. It translates to CASSQLRDSFDEQYF.

The chain joins TRBV5-4 to TRBJ2-7, with 9 nucleotides matching TRBD1. This CDR3 has 14 amino acids. Germline trimming cut 4 bases from V and 3 bases from J; bases unmatched to any gene: 5. Germline V gene lookup returns CDR1 SGHNT and CDR2 YYREEE (reference sequence). CDR3 in DNA: TGTGCCAGCAGCCGGGGACAGGGTGACTACGAGCAGTACTTC. Protein: CASSRGQGDYEQYF.

This chain links TRBV5-4 with TRBJ2-7; 13 bases match TRBD2. CDR1 is SGHNT and CDR2 is YYREEE in the germline V gene (reference sequence). The CDR3 spans 16 residues. V gave up 2 bases and J gave up 5 bases; unmatched junction bases: 7. CDR3 coding DNA: TGTGCCAGCAGCTTACGGACTAGCGGGAGTCTGGACGAGCAGTACTTC. This encodes CASSLRTSGSLDEQYF.

The rearrangement uses TRBV28 and TRBJ2-4, with a possible D match to TRBD2 (5 bases). The germline CDR1 and CDR2 sequences are MDHEN and SYDVKM. This CDR3 comprises 13 residues. Deletions cut 3 bases from V and 6 bases from J, with 9 bases between. CDR3 DNA: TGTGCCAGCAGTTTTGGCGGAGGAAACATTCAGTACTTC. Residues: CASSFGGGNIQYF.

The chain employs TRBV9 and TRBJ2-2; tentative D call: TRBD2 (5 bases). The CDR3 loop spans 15 amino acids. Deletions cut 0 bases from V and 5 bases from J, with 11 bases between. The germline V gene has CDR1 SGDLS and CDR2 YYNGEE. This CDR3 is CASSVGVRGTGELFF. CDR3 nucleotide sequence: TGTGCCAGCAGCGTAGGAGTCCGGGGAACCGGGGAGCTGTTTTTT.

The gene calls are TRBV28 and TRBJ2-7; 9 bases are a match to TRBD2. Germline V CDR1 and CDR2: MDHEN, SYDVKM. The CDR3 has 15 residues. Losses at the gene ends were 6 bases for V and 2 bases for J; bases not matched to a gene: 8. CDR3 sequence: CASRPISSGAYEQYF. In DNA, the CDR3 is TGTGCCAGCAGACCGATCTCTAGCGGGGCCTACGAGCAGTACTTC.

This clone appeared a few times. This chain links TRBV10-2 with TRBJ1-2; TRBD1 might be the D (5 bases). CDR3 length: 12 amino acids. V was cut by 6 bases and J by 4 bases, with 9 bases left in between. The germline V gene encodes CDR1 WSHSY and CDR2 SAAADI. Written as DNA, the CDR3 is TGCGCCAGCAGGACAGATTCCTATGGCTACACCTTC. Translating gives CASRTDSYGYTF.

Regarding this clone: In the same sample, other DNA sequences code for this CDR3. The CDR3 sequence is CASSLAGNTEAFF. For the CDR3, the DNA is TGTGCCAGCAGCTTGGCGGGGAACACTGAAGCTTTCTTT. The chain joins TRBV5-5 to TRBJ1-1; no definite D call. The CDR3 sequence is 13 residues long. The germline V and J ends were trimmed by 0 bases and 1 base, with 4 bases remaining between them. Germline V gene data show CDR1 as SGHKS and CDR2 as YYEKEE (reference sequence).

This clone has just one count. This chain links TRBV5-4 with TRBJ2-5; 13 bases line up with TRBD2. V was clipped by 0 bases and J by 3 bases; unmatched bases: 2. This CDR3 contains 16 residues. Germline V gives CDR1 SGHNT, CDR2 YYREEE (reference sequence). The CDR3 reads CASSLVGTSGKETQYF. In DNA form, the CDR3 reads TGTGCCAGCAGCTTGGTAGGGACTAGCGGGAAAGAGACCCAGTACTTC.

The V and J genes are TRBV19 and TRBJ1-5; 9 bases fit TRBD1. V lost 1 base to trimming and J lost 6 bases; unmatched junction nucleotides: 4. The CDR3 loop spans 15 amino acids. Germline V lookup: CDR1 LNHDA, CDR2 SQIVND (reference sequence). The CDR3 DNA is TGTGCCAGTAGTATAGCGGACAGGGGTGTTCAGCCCCAGCATTTT. The encoded protein is CASSIADRGVQPQHF.

The CDR3: CASSSTYNEQFF. The CDR3 DNA follows: TGCGCCAGCAGTTCTACCTACAATGAGCAGTTCTTC. J is TRBJ2-1 and V is TRBV5-1; D is unclear. The germline CDR1 and CDR2 sequences are SGHRS and YFSETQ. CDR3 length equals 12 residues. V lost 5 bases, J lost 2 bases, and 5 bases lay in between.

The table lists this clone with a few counts. The gene calls are TRBV5-1 and TRBJ1-4, with 7 bases matching TRBD1. V shed 3 bases and J 3 bases; nucleotides not matched to a gene: 8. Germline V gene sequence: CDR1 SGHRS, CDR2 YFSETQ. The CDR3 covers 16 residues. In DNA, the CDR3 is TGCGCCAGCAGCTCTCAACCGGGACAGCCTAATGAAAAACTGTTTTTT. Translation gives CASSSQPGQPNEKLFF.

The chain employs TRBV7-9 and TRBJ2-5; TRBD1 matches at 7 bases. The CDR3 runs 13 residues. Germline values: CDR1 SEHNR, CDR2 FQNEAQ (reference sequence). J lost 4 bases, V lost 5 bases, and 4 bases had no gene match. CDR3 loop: CASSTGVGETQYF. Here the CDR3 DNA reads TGTGCCAGCAGCACAGGGGTCGGAGAGACCCAGTACTTC.